This T cell receptor (beta chain) was found in a study of blood T cell repertoires in COVID-19. Study at large: Sites across the United States, Italy and Spain contributed samples from acute and convalescent COVID-19. PBMCs, B-cell-depleted T cells, or T cells provided the cDNA or gDNA that made up the material.

Original processing methods: Reference gene primer amplification yielded estimated nucleated cell counts. Generated by immunoSEQ multiplex PCR, the TCRdb table keeps only in-frame clones and is missing some. V, J and clone size were drawn from that table, and D and trimming were deduced from the DNA. The sample has approximately 40,000 clones, about nine tenths seen once. V shed 7 bases and J shed 2 bases, with 12 bases lying between them. The CDR3 runs to 13 residues. CDR1 is LNHDA and CDR2 is SQIVND in the germline V gene (reference sequence). The sample was peripheral blood. V usage is TRBV19 and J usage is TRBJ2-7; TRBD1 is a possible D gene (6 bases). The clonotype originates from a human donor in a cohort sampled during active COVID-19. The CDR3 sequence is CASTPGHPYEQYF. For the CDR3, the DNA is TGTGCCAGTACCCCGGGACACCCCTACGAGCAGTACTTC.